What follows describes a single T cell receptor (beta chain). The antigen remains unidentified. Profiling relied on immunoSEQ multiplex PCR, and the TCRdb table lists in-frame clones only, not all of them. The sample yields roughly 49,000 clones, about four fifths seen once. These data are taken from a study of memory CD4+ T cells and cytomegalovirus serostatus. Across the study: Donors were healthy Belgian adults, under 10 CMV seropositive and 20 to 30 seronegative.

Single viable CD3+CD4+CD8-CD45RO+ cells were sorted as the memory CD4+ T cells. Findings and caveats of the study: Repertoires predicted CMV serostatus with median bootstrapped AUC of about 0.94. Of about 150 reported CMV TCRbeta sequences, under 70 were found in memory CD4+ repertoires.

The germline V gene encodes CDR1 GTSNPN and CDR2 SVGIG (reference sequence). There are 14 residues in the CDR3. Unmatched junction bases numbered 4, after V lost 2 bases and J lost 2 bases. Material for sequencing was memory CD4+ T cells from blood. This chain uses TRBV30 with TRBJ1-1; 8 nucleotides line up with TRBD1. This receptor was obtained from an adult in good health and CMV-seronegative. The CDR3 DNA reads as TGTGCCTGGAGTCAGGACAGGGCTAACACTGAAGCTTTCTTT. It is translated as CAWSQDRANTEAFF.